A single sample is the source of the 16 T cell receptor beta chains below, sequenced in a study of tumor and adjacent non-tumor tissue in lung cancer. The template was RNA from unsorted bulk tissue. TCRbeta libraries were built with three rounds of nested PCR, modified from ARM-PCR. TCRdb passed the multiplex PCR reads through MiXCR, listing each CDR3 protein once. The sample contains roughly 81,000 distinct CDR3 sequences, approximately 71% of which appear only once. The sequenced sample consisted of lung tumor tissue. These receptors were collected from a woman in her 70s with non-small cell lung cancer.

The genes are TRBV5-1 and TRBJ1-6; D is ambiguous. Per germline, CDR1 SGHRS and CDR2 YFSETQ. The CDR3 loop spans 18 amino acids. V was clipped by 0 bases and J by 4 bases, with 17 bases between them. The CDR3 protein is CASSLDWGIPRYNSPLHF. CDR3 in DNA: TGCGCCAGCAGCTTGGATTGGGGTATCCCCCGTTATAATTCACCCCTCCACTTT.

The chain recombines TRBV6-5 with TRBJ2-7; unclear D gene. Trimming cost V 1 base and J 3 bases, with 7 bases left between them. CDR1 is MNHEY, CDR2 SVGAGI, per germline. The CDR3 has 13 amino acids. The CDR3 region is CASSYFSDYEQYF. CDR3 nucleotides: TGTGCCAGCAGTTACTTCAGTGACTACGAGCAGTACTTC.

A remark on this clonotype: One junction end disagrees with the germline gene, perhaps due to a read error. V is TRBV5-1 and J is TRBJ2-1, with 8 nucleotides matching TRBD2. CDR3 length equals 16 residues. Germline V CDR1 and CDR2: SGHRS, YFSETQ. The CDR3 DNA sequence: TGCGCCAGCAGCCTATTAGCGGGACACTACTACGATGAGCAGTTCTTC. Amino acids: CASSLLAGHYYDEQFF. The whole variable domain, filled in from reference TRBV5-1 and TRBJ2-1, reads KAGVTQTPRYLIKTRGQQVTLSCSPISGHRSVSWYQQTPGQGLQFLFEYFSETQRNKGNFPGRFSGRQFSNSRSEMNVSTLELGDSALYLCASSLLAGHYYDEQFFGPGTRLTVL.

This clonotype is judged medium-sized. The gene calls are TRBV10-3 and TRBJ2-1, with TRBD2 identical over 7 bases. J was trimmed by 2 bases and V by 10 bases; bases with no gene match: 5. In germline, CDR1 is ENHRY, CDR2 SYGVKD. CDR3 length: 13 residues. In nucleotides, the CDR3 is TGTGCCAGTAGCGGGCCTACCTACAATGAGCAGTTCTTC. Translation: CASSGPTYNEQFF.

The rearrangement uses TRBV4-2 and TRBJ2-7; tentatively, D is TRBD2 (7 bases). V lost 0 bases to trimming and J lost 7 bases, with 19 bases between them. The CDR3 loop spans 16 amino acids. The germline CDR1 and CDR2 sequences are LGHNA and YNFKEQ. CDR3 loop: CASSQEVGGAIYEQYF. CDR3 DNA: TGTGCCAGCAGCCAAGAGGTAGGGGGGGCTATCTATGAGCAGTACTTC.

For this clonotype: Sequence at one end of the junction differs from germline and may be a read error. The V and J genes are TRBV6-6 and TRBJ1-1; tentatively, D is TRBD1 (6 bases). CDR1 MNHNY and CDR2 SVGAGI come from the germline V gene (reference sequence). This CDR3 has 14 amino acids. The CDR3 DNA follows: TGTGCCAGCATCCCTGGACGGAGGGACACTGGAGCTTTCTTT. Protein sequence: CASIPGRRDTGAFF.

A note on this clonotype: A much larger clone lies a single base off, so this may be a read error. This chain links TRBV14 with TRBJ2-1; D remains ambiguous. The CDR3 sequence is 11 residues long. CDR1 SGHDN and CDR2 FVKESK come from the germline V gene. In DNA form, the CDR3 reads TGTGCCGGCAGCCACGTCAATGAGCAGTTCTTC. Translation: CAGSHVNEQFF.

The chain recombines TRBV7-9 with TRBJ1-4; TRBD1 might be the D (5 bases). The CDR3 has 13 residues. Germline loops: CDR1 SEHNR, CDR2 FQNEAQ (reference sequence). V was cut by 4 bases and J by 5 bases, with 8 bases left in between. Written as DNA, the CDR3 is TGTGCCAGCAGCTGGGGGGAGAATGAAAAACTGTTTTTT. Amino acids: CASSWGENEKLFF. Full variable domain (missing parts from reference TRBV7-9 and TRBJ1-4): DTGVSQNPRHKITKRGQNVTFRCDPISEHNRLYWYRQTLGQGPEFLTYFQNEAQLEKSRLLSDRFSAERPKGSFSTLEIQRTEQGDSAMYLCASSWGENEKLFFGSGTQLSVL.

On this clonotype: At one of its ends the junction is not consistent with the germline gene, which may arise from a read error. This sequence joins TRBV5-1 and TRBJ1-1, with a tentative D call TRBD1 (5 bases). In germline, CDR1 is SGHRS, CDR2 YFSETQ. This CDR3 region has 17 residues. The CDR3 loop is CASSTRDGASMKTEAFF. The DNA for the CDR3 is TGCGCCAGCAGCACCCGGGACGGCGCTTCCATGAAGACTGAAGCTTTCTTT. The complete variable domain, with remaining parts taken from reference TRBV5-1 and TRBJ1-1, reads KAGVTQTPRYLIKTRGQQVTLSCSPISGHRSVSWYQQTPGQGLQFLFEYFSETQRNKGNFPGRFSGRQFSNSRSEMNVSTLELGDSALYLCASSTRDGASMKTEAFFGQGTRLTVV.

Regarding this clonotype: The junction departs from germline at one end; a sequencing error may be responsible. V is TRBV6-5 and J is TRBJ2-3, with 7 bases matching TRBD2. From germline, CDR1 is MNHEY and CDR2 SVGAGI. The CDR3 is 15 amino acids. CDR3 nucleotides: TGTGTCAGCAATTACCGGCTAGCGGGCACAGATACGCAGTATTTT. Amino acids: CVSNYRLAGTDTQYF.

In regard to this clonotype: The germline gene is not matched at one end of the junction; a read error may be the cause. The J gene is TRBJ1-1, the V gene TRBV7-9; TRBD1 matches 9 bases. The germline V gene encodes CDR1 SEHNR and CDR2 FQNEAQ (reference sequence). The CDR3 contains 14 residues. In nucleotides, the CDR3 is TGTGCCAACAGATCGACAGGGGGGAACACTGAAGCTTTTTTT. It encodes CANRSTGGNTEAFF.

This clonotype was found a few times. Given a much more abundant clone one base away, this may be a read error. This chain links TRBV30 with TRBJ1-2; D is undetermined. CDR3 length: 13 residues. Germline lookup yields CDR1 GTSNPN and CDR2 SVGIG (reference sequence). V was pared by 1 base and J by 8 bases, with 14 bases between. The CDR3 region has the DNA TGTGCCTGGAGTGAGGACCCCCTCCAAGGCTACACCTTC. Protein: CAWSEDPLQGYTF. The full variable domain, with the rest looked up from reference TRBV30 and TRBJ1-2, is SQTIHQWPATLVQPVGSPLSLECTVEGTSNPNLYWYRQAAGRGLQLLFYSVGIGQISSEVPQNLSASRPQDRQFILSSKKLLLSDSGFYLCAWSEDPLQGYTFGSGTRLTVV.

This clonotype was detected ten times or more. The chain links TRBV6-1 to TRBJ2-7; D possibly corresponds to TRBD2 (5 bases). The V end was cut by 2 bases, the J end by 3 bases, with 14 bases between. The CDR3 is made up of 15 amino acids. Germline loops: CDR1 MNHNS, CDR2 SASEGT. The CDR3: CASSEYEGDIYEQYF. CDR3 in DNA: TGTGCCAGCAGTGAATATGAGGGAGATATCTACGAGCAGTACTTC.

This clonotype has more than one count but fewer than ten. It may be a read error: a sequence one base away is much more abundant. The V and J genes are TRBV6-1 and TRBJ1-6, with D unclear. Germline CDR1 and CDR2: MNHNS and SASEGT. This CDR3 has 12 amino acids. CDR3 DNA: TGTGTCAGCAGTCAAAATAATTCACCCCTCCACTTT. It encodes CVSSQNNSPLHF.

This clonotype has a handful of counts. This could be a read error, since a much larger clone is one nucleotide away. The chain links TRBV10-3 to TRBJ2-2, with D possibly TRBD1 on 5 matching bases. The germline V and J ends were trimmed by 5 bases and 3 bases, with 10 bases remaining between them. CDR1 ENHRY and CDR2 SYGVKD come from the germline V gene. The CDR3 extends over 14 amino acids. Here the CDR3 reads CAISRTRDTGELFF. In nucleotides, the CDR3 is TGTGCCATCAGTCGGACAAGGGACACCGGGGAGCTGTTTTTT.

Notes on this clonotype: One end of the junction does not line up with germline, which may come from a read error. The chain links TRBV4-2 to TRBJ1-1; 8 nucleotides match TRBD1. CDR1 and CDR2 from the germline V gene are LGHNA and YNFKEQ. The length of the CDR3 is 14 residues. The CDR3: CAISPDRANTEVFF. The CDR3 bases are TGTGCCATCAGCCCGGACAGGGCGAACACTGAAGTTTTCTTT.